The rows below give T cell receptor beta chains drawn from one sample of a study of blood T cell repertoires in COVID-19. Repertoires were generated with immunoSEQ multiplex PCR, while TCRdb's copy carries only in-frame clones and drops some. The sample holds approximately 68,000 clones; 82% are singletons and the top ten take roughly 16%. The sample comprised peripheral blood. The receptor source for this set is a man aged 80 or over with active COVID-19. CDR3s include the opening cysteine and the closing phenylalanine or tryptophan. D genes are given only for firm matches. Clone size appears in some rows only: once, few, many, or a class for an expanded clone.

D: -; J: TRBJ1-6; V: TRBV2; size: -; CDR3: CASNPLGVYNSPLHF; DNA: TGTGCCAGCAACCCCCTAGGAGTCTATAATTCACCCCTCCACTTT
D: -; J: TRBJ2-1; V: TRBV11-3; size: once; CDR3: CASSLAPNEQFF; DNA: TGTGCCAGCAGCTTAGCTCCCAATGAGCAGTTCTTC
D: -; J: TRBJ2-3; V: TRBV14; size: -; CDR3: CASSQRAGADTQYF; DNA: TGTGCCAGCAGCCAGCGGGCCGGAGCAGATACGCAGTATTTT
D: -; J: TRBJ1-2; V: TRBV7-9; size: -; CDR3: CASKKQGDYGYTF; DNA: TGTGCCAGCAAAAAGCAGGGCGACTATGGCTACACCTTC
D: -; J: TRBJ2-7; V: TRBV27; size: once; CDR3: CASRDRRLEQYF; DNA: TGTGCCAGCCGAGACCGCAGGCTCGAGCAGTACTTC
D: -; J: TRBJ2-6; V: TRBV9; size: -; CDR3: CASSVVGVGSSGANVLTF; DNA: TGTGCCAGCAGCGTAGTTGGAGTAGGAAGCTCTGGGGCCAACGTCCTGACTTTC
D: -; J: TRBJ2-3; V: TRBV9; size: -; CDR3: CASSVGLARRNTDTQYF; DNA: TGTGCCAGCAGCGTAGGGCTAGCGCGCCGTAACACAGATACGCAGTATTTT
D: TRBD1; J: TRBJ2-2; V: TRBV7-9; size: -; CDR3: CASSLALQGAGNTGELFF; DNA: TGTGCCAGCAGCTTAGCTCTCCAGGGGGCGGGAAACACCGGGGAGCTGTTTTTT
D: TRBD1; J: TRBJ1-6; V: TRBV14; size: -; CDR3: CASSLPGQGVSSPLHF; DNA: TGTGCCAGCAGCCTCCCGGGACAGGGGGTTAGTTCACCCCTCCACTTT
D: -; J: TRBJ1-2; V: TRBV4-3; size: -; CDR3: CASSQGALRGGYTF; DNA: TGCGCCAGCAGCCAAGGGGCCTTAAGGGGTGGCTACACCTTC
D: -; J: TRBJ1-4; V: TRBV27; size: -; CDR3: CASSRLFRVSEKLFF; DNA: TGTGCCAGCAGTCGGTTATTCAGGGTTAGTGAAAAACTGTTTTTT
D: -; J: TRBJ2-7; V: TRBV5-1; size: -; CDR3: CASSYGPNPDYYEQYF; DNA: TGCGCCAGCAGCTACGGACCCAACCCCGACTACTACGAGCAGTACTTC
D: TRBD1; J: TRBJ1-1; V: TRBV9; size: -; CDR3: CASSVAIQGFDTEAFF; DNA: TGTGCCAGCAGCGTAGCCATACAGGGGTTCGACACTGAAGCTTTCTTT
D: TRBD1; J: TRBJ2-1; V: TRBV6-2/TRBV6-3; size: -; CDR3: CASSRPPGQGVNEQFF; DNA: TGTGCCAGCAGTAGACCCCCGGGACAGGGCGTCAATGAGCAGTTCTTC
D: TRBD1; J: TRBJ1-2; V: TRBV11-2; size: -; CDR3: CASSSEKTRQGGYTF; DNA: TGTGCCAGCAGCTCCGAAAAAACCAGACAGGGTGGCTACACCTTC
D: -; J: TRBJ2-1; V: TRBV5-1; size: -; CDR3: CASSPWGGGLHNEQFF; DNA: TGCGCCAGCAGCCCGTGGGGAGGGGGTCTCCACAATGAGCAGTTCTTC
D: TRBD2; J: TRBJ2-7; V: TRBV19; size: -; CDR3: CASSAQAGGSTYEQYF; DNA: TGTGCCAGTAGTGCCCAAGCGGGAGGTTCTACCTACGAGCAGTACTTC
D: TRBD1; J: TRBJ1-4; V: TRBV5-1; size: once; CDR3: CASSWGTANEKLFF; DNA: TGCGCCAGCAGCTGGGGGACAGCTAATGAAAAACTGTTTTTT
D: -; J: TRBJ1-1; V: TRBV4-1; size: -; CDR3: CASSQSGLEAFF; DNA: TGCGCCAGCAGCCAATCCGGACTTGAAGCTTTCTTT
D: -; J: TRBJ2-1; V: TRBV7-7; size: -; CDR3: CASSLSGVDHEQFF; DNA: TGTGCCAGCAGCTTAAGCGGAGTTGACCATGAGCAGTTCTTC
D: -; J: TRBJ1-2; V: TRBV25-1; size: -; CDR3: CASSEMAGYGYTF; DNA: TGTGCCAGCAGTGAAATGGCAGGCTATGGCTACACCTTC
D: -; J: TRBJ2-1; V: TRBV10-3; size: -; CDR3: CAISDGDYNEQFF; DNA: TGTGCCATCAGTGACGGGGATTACAATGAGCAGTTCTTC
D: TRBD2; J: TRBJ2-1; V: TRBV27; size: few; CDR3: CASRIGLATYNEQFF; DNA: TGTGCCAGCAGGATCGGACTAGCGACATACAATGAGCAGTTCTTC
D: -; J: TRBJ2-1; V: TRBV12-3/TRBV12-4; size: -; CDR3: CASSIGGVEQFF; DNA: TGTGCCAGCAGTATCGGAGGGGTTGAGCAGTTCTTC
D: -; J: TRBJ1-6; V: TRBV4-1; size: -; CDR3: CASSQTAGGISPLHF; DNA: TGCGCCAGCAGCCAAACCGCCGGGGGGATCTCACCCCTCCACTTT
D: TRBD2; J: TRBJ2-3; V: TRBV27; size: few; CDR3: CASSPLEPGLALADTQYF; DNA: TGTGCCAGCAGTCCATTAGAGCCGGGACTAGCGCTAGCAGATACGCAGTATTTT
D: TRBD1; J: TRBJ2-5; V: TRBV7-3; size: -; CDR3: CASSATGTANQETQYF; DNA: TGTGCCAGCAGCGCGACCGGGACAGCGAACCAAGAGACCCAGTACTTC
D: -; J: TRBJ2-7; V: TRBV9; size: -; CDR3: CASSVSSASSYEQYF; DNA: TGTGCCAGCAGCGTTTCTAGCGCCTCCTCCTACGAGCAGTACTTC
D: TRBD2; J: TRBJ2-3; V: TRBV30; size: -; CDR3: CAWSVVGGVNTQYF; DNA: TGTGCCTGGAGTGTGGTGGGAGGGGTAAATACGCAGTATTTT
D: -; J: TRBJ1-2; V: TRBV20-1; size: once; CDR3: CSATRDGYTF; DNA: TGCAGTGCTACACGGGATGGCTACACCTTC